Below, one T cell receptor beta chain is given with its context. The antigen is unknown. An end of the junction differs from the germline gene, which may be a read error. The sample comes from a study of blood T cells in healthy people across ages. From germline, CDR1 is ENHRY and CDR2 SYGVKD. The length of the CDR3 is 15 residues. Each donor's blood draw was 7.5 to 10 milliliters of peripheral blood. The study, taken as a whole, reports: Older age coincided with a roughly linear decline in TCR beta diversity per million T cells. PBMCs went unsorted, and a conclusive naive versus antigen-experienced comparison was therefore prevented. Naive T cell percentage showed a strong correlation with the diversity of TCR beta.

Using a J-beta primer mix together with a sample-barcoded 5' primer, a second PCR was run for roughly 6 to 12 cycles. MiXCR, run by TCRdb on the 5' RACE reads, gives a single entry per CDR3 protein. The repertoire holds fewer than 900,000 distinct CDR3 sequences, with around 40% as singletons. This receptor was identified in an older woman in good health. Sequencing input: blood. J is TRBJ2-3 and V is TRBV10-3; 9 nucleotides agree with TRBD2. The CDR3 here is CAISDGTSLTGTQYF. CDR3 coding DNA: TGTGCCATCAGTGACGGGACTAGCCTCACAGGTACGCAGTATTTT.